This section outlines one TCR beta chain sequence together with its context. V lost 4 bases and J 4 bases, leaving 11 bases between the germline ends. Germline CDR1 is KGHDR and CDR2 is SFDVKD. The CDR3 consists of 14 residues. These data are taken from a study of blood T cell repertoires in COVID-19. On the study more broadly: Sites across the United States, Italy and Spain contributed samples from acute and convalescent COVID-19. Sources were T cells, B-cell-depleted T cells, or PBMCs; the material itself was cDNA or gDNA.

TCRdb keeps only in-frame clones here, not all; method: immunoSEQ multiplex PCR. The data contain 55,000 to 85,000 clones, over 75% of them singletons. Material: peripheral blood. The chain is built from TRBV24-1 and TRBJ2-3; possibly TRBD1 for D (6 bases). This receptor was identified in a woman under 30 with acute or convalescent COVID-19. CDR3 sequence: CATSDPTGSDTQYF. DNA for the CDR3: TGTGCCACCAGTGACCCAACAGGGTCAGATACGCAGTATTTT.